This T cell receptor beta chain was captured in a study of breast tumors, draining lymph nodes, adjacent tissues. The lymph nodes were axillary draining lymph nodes from breast cancer patients. Germline CDR1 LNHDA, CDR2 SQIVND (reference sequence). V was cut by 7 bases and J by 1 base, with 16 bases left in between. The CDR3 runs 15 residues. TCRdb recomputed calls from the multiplex PCR reads with MiXCR, one row per CDR3 protein. The profile shows 85,000 to 130,000 distinct CDR3 sequences, 21% of them singletons. The clonotype was recovered from a female donor with breast cancer. Some clones in this sample may be carry-over from other donors' samples. V usage is TRBV19 and J usage is TRBJ1-1; D is unclear. Sequenced: axillary lymph node tissue. CDR3 region: CASTYTAVENTEAFF. The CDR3 nucleotides read TGTGCCAGTACCTATACGGCGGTCGAGAACACTGAAGCTTTCTTT.